These 19 T cell receptor beta chains were all obtained from the same sample, sequenced in a study of T cells in Graves' hyperthyroidism and ophthalmopathy. Authors of the study amplified TCR beta CDR3 regions from RNA transcripts. The HTBI set primed first-round TCR CDR3 RT-PCR. TCRdb redid the calling of the multiplex PCR reads with MiXCR, one entry per CDR3 protein. The data contain approximately 570,000 distinct CDR3 sequences, 15% to 20% of them singletons. Sample: blood. Receptor source: a man aged 40-50 years with Graves' ophthalmopathy.

This clonotype was seen a few times. The gene calls are TRBV6-5 and TRBJ2-1, with D possibly TRBD2 on 6 matching bases. Germline V gives CDR1 MNHEY, CDR2 SVGAGI. V was trimmed by 0 bases and J by 10 bases, leaving 13 bases between them. The CDR3 runs 14 residues. The CDR3 region is CASSYSTSSKEQFF. The CDR3, as DNA: TGTGCCAGCAGTTACTCGACTAGTTCGAAAGAGCAGTTCTTC.

In its sample, this clonotype was seen a few times. The chain joins TRBV20-1 to TRBJ1-2, with D possibly matching TRBD1 (6 bases). The CDR3 is 16 amino acids. V was cut by 6 bases and J by 3 bases, with 23 bases left in between. CDR1 is DFQATT, CDR2 SNEGSKA, per germline (reference sequence). As DNA, the CDR3 is TGCAGTGCCCAAAGTATGCCCCCAGGGGTGGACTATGGCTACACCTTC. Amino acids: CSAQSMPPGVDYGYTF.

This clonotype was detected many times. V and J are TRBV2 and TRBJ2-1, with 8 bases lining up with TRBD1. V shed 5 bases, J shed 9 bases, and the junction held 3 bases outside the gene matches. The CDR3 is 12 amino acids. The germline V gene has CDR1 SNHLY and CDR2 FYNNEI. CDR3 in DNA: TGTGCCAGCAGTCCGACAGGGGTTGAGCAGTTCTTC. Protein product: CASSPTGVEQFF.

The CDR3 protein is CASSYPSGQGDYGYTF. CDR3 coding DNA: TGTGCCAGCAGTTACCCCTCGGGACAGGGGGACTATGGCTACACCTTC. The chain carries TRBV6-6 and TRBJ1-2; 11 bases align to TRBD1. The CDR3 loop spans 16 amino acids. Germline lookup yields CDR1 MNHNY and CDR2 SVGAGI (reference sequence). J lost 3 bases, V lost 2 bases, and 5 bases had no gene match.

The chain employs TRBV5-1 and TRBJ2-7; TRBD1 matches at 10 bases. Per the germline V gene, CDR1 is SGHRS and CDR2 is YFSETQ. CDR3 length: 15 residues. J was trimmed by 6 bases and V by 4 bases; bases with no gene match: 10. The CDR3 nucleotides are TGCGCCAGCAGCCGGGCGCGGACAGGGGGATCCGAGCAGTACTTC. Translation: CASSRARTGGSEQYF.

This clonotype has a single count. V is TRBV11-3 and J is TRBJ2-1; 10 bases match TRBD2. Germline V gene data show CDR1 as SGHNT and CDR2 as YENEEA. The CDR3 runs 16 residues. The trim removed 5 bases at V and 9 bases at J, leaving 13 bases unmatched. The CDR3 sequence: CASSARGAGGGSEQFF. The DNA of the CDR3 is TGTGCCAGCAGCGCCCGTGGAGCGGGAGGGGGGAGTGAGCAGTTCTTC.

This clonotype was seen at least ten times. The J gene is TRBJ2-3, the V gene TRBV12-3 or TRBV12-4, with 9 bases matching TRBD1. The CDR3 consists of 16 residues. Trimming removed 6 bases from V and 2 bases from J; junction bases left unmatched: 9. The CDR3 bases are TGTGCCAGCAGCAATGCCGGGACAGGGTTCACAGATACGCAGTATTTT. Protein: CASSNAGTGFTDTQYF.

This clonotype was detected only a few times. The rearrangement uses TRBV12-3 or TRBV12-4 and TRBJ1-2, with D possibly being TRBD1 (6 bases). This CDR3 is 17 amino acids long. V lost 3 bases to trimming and J lost 0 bases, with 17 bases between them. This CDR3 is CASSFHAGERANYGYTF. CDR3 nucleotide sequence: TGTGCCAGCAGTTTCCATGCAGGGGAGAGAGCTAACTATGGCTACACCTTC.

The chain joins TRBV18 to TRBJ2-1, with TRBD1 matching 7 bases. CDR3 size: 16 residues. Germline CDR1 KGHSH, CDR2 LQKENI. V lost 6 bases, J lost 0 bases, and 8 bases stayed unmatched. CDR3 in amino acids: CASSPFGTDSYNEQFF. The CDR3 DNA reads as TGTGCCAGCTCGCCGTTCGGGACAGACTCCTACAATGAGCAGTTCTTC.

The chain uses TRBV12-3 or TRBV12-4 and TRBJ1-2, with 9 bases lining up with TRBD1. The V and J ends lost 8 bases and 9 bases, in that order; junction bases with no gene match: 4. The CDR3 is 11 residues long. CDR3 sequence reads: CASGTGTRYTF. CDR3 nucleotide sequence: TGTGCCAGCGGGACAGGGACGCGCTACACCTTC.

The CDR3: CASSYSYRAAEAFF. CDR3 DNA sequence: TGTGCCAGCAGTTACTCGTATCGGGCGGCTGAAGCTTTCTTT. The genes are TRBV6-2 or TRBV6-3 and TRBJ1-1; D uncertain. CDR3 length: 14 amino acids. Germline V gives CDR1 MNHEY, CDR2 SVGEGT. The V and J ends lost 0 bases and 6 bases respectively, with 11 bases between them.

This clonotype showed up many times. This rearrangement joins TRBV6-6 to TRBJ2-3, with TRBD2 matching over 9 bases. V lost 2 bases to trimming and J lost 6 bases; unmatched junction nucleotides: 6. The CDR3 extends over 15 amino acids. From germline, CDR1 is MNHNY and CDR2 SVGAGI (reference sequence). CDR3 DNA: TGTGCCAGCAGTTACGAGCGGGGGGTCAGGGATACGCAGTATTTT. Translated, it gives CASSYERGVRDTQYF.

There are a few counts of this clonotype. V and J are TRBV20-1 and TRBJ2-7; TRBD1 aligns across 7 bases. CDR1 is DFQATT and CDR2 is SNEGSKA in the germline V gene (reference sequence). V gave up 6 bases and J gave up 2 bases; unmatched junction bases: 10. This CDR3 has 14 amino acids. Here the CDR3 reads CSAPIPGQTYEQYF. The CDR3 nucleotides are TGCAGTGCGCCTATCCCGGGACAGACCTACGAGCAGTACTTC.

The rearrangement joins TRBV20-1 to TRBJ2-7; D uncertain. V was cut by 0 bases and J by 3 bases, with 12 bases left in between. The CDR3 length is 14 residues. The germline V gene encodes CDR1 DFQATT and CDR2 SNEGSKA (reference sequence). This chain's CDR3 is CSARDRGGLYEQYF. The CDR3 bases are TGCAGTGCTAGAGATCGTGGTGGCCTCTACGAGCAGTACTTC.

The J gene is TRBJ2-5, the V gene TRBV19; a weak D match, TRBD2 (5 bases). The V end was cut by 0 bases, the J end by 2 bases, with 13 bases between. The CDR3 has 16 amino acids. CDR1 LNHDA and CDR2 SQIVND come from the germline V gene (reference sequence). The CDR3 DNA is TGTGCCAGTAGTATAGATTTACTCGGGATTCAAGAGACCCAGTACTTC. It translates to CASSIDLLGIQETQYF.

This chain links TRBV6-2 or TRBV6-3 with TRBJ2-3, with a weak D call TRBD2 (7 bases). V was clipped by 6 bases and J by 3 bases, with 16 bases between them. The CDR3 is 15 amino acids. CDR1 is MNHEY, CDR2 SVGEGT, per germline. The chain's CDR3 is CASSLLQGGTDTQYF. The CDR3 nucleotides read TGTGCCAGCAGCCTACTACAGGGAGGGACAGATACGCAGTATTTT.

This clonotype was picked up a small number of times. The chain recombines TRBV7-9 with TRBJ1-1; the D gene is possibly TRBD1 (5 bases). Germline CDR1 and CDR2: SEHNR and FQNEAQ (reference sequence). The CDR3 extends over 13 amino acids. V was trimmed by 5 bases and J by 10 bases, leaving 17 bases between them. CDR3 DNA: TGTGCCAGCAGCGAAGGAATAGGGACGGGAGCTTTCTTT. The encoded protein is CASSEGIGTGAFF.

There are a few counts of this clonotype. This rearrangement joins TRBV28 to TRBJ1-2; 8 nucleotides align to TRBD1. CDR1 MDHEN and CDR2 SYDVKM come from the germline V gene. Trimming took 7 bases from V and 7 from J; bases not matched to a gene: 14. There are 15 residues in the CDR3. CDR3 DNA sequence: TGTGCCAGCACCCTATTGGGACAGGCGGATCGTGGCTACACCTTC. It yields the protein CASTLLGQADRGYTF.

This clonotype was seen at least ten times. V is TRBV18 and J is TRBJ1-2, with D possibly being TRBD1 (5 bases). Germline values: CDR1 KGHSH, CDR2 LQKENI. The CDR3 has 15 residues. The germline V and J ends were trimmed by 0 bases and 8 bases, with 16 bases remaining between them. CDR3 DNA: TGTGCCAGCTCACCACCGGGGCCACCTGGTGTAGGCTACACCTTC. Protein product: CASSPPGPPGVGYTF. Full variable domain (rest looked up from reference TRBV18 and TRBJ1-2): NAGVMQNPRHLVRRRGQEARLRCSPMKGHSHVYWYRQLPEEGLKFMVYLQKENIIDESGMPKERFSAEFPKEGPSILRIQQVVRGDSAAYFCASSPPGPPGVGYTFGSGTRLTVV.